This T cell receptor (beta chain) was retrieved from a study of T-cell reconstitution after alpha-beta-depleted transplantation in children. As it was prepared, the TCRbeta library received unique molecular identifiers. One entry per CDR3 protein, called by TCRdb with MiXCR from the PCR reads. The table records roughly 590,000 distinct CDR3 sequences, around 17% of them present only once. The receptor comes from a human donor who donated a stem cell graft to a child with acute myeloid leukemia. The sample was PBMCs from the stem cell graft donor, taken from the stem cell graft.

CDR3 coding DNA: TGTGCCAGCAGTTACTCGGCTTCGGACATACAGCCCCAGCATTTT. As protein: CASSYSASDIQPQHF. The rearrangement links TRBV6-5 to TRBJ1-5, with a weak D call TRBD1 (5 bases). Germline-derived CDR1 and CDR2 are MNHEY and SVGAGI. The V and J ends lost 0 bases and 7 bases respectively, with 13 bases between them. The CDR3 is 15 residues long.